This T cell receptor (beta chain) was observed in a study of blood T cell repertoires in COVID-19. Germline CDR1 is LNHNV and CDR2 is YYDKDF (reference sequence). The CDR3 extends over 15 amino acids. With V trimmed by 3 bases and J by 8 bases, 11 bases remained unmatched. In the original analysis: Nucleated cell number was recorded as an estimate derived from reference gene primer amplification. Clones were sequenced by immunoSEQ multiplex PCR, and TCRdb holds only the in-frame ones, with some missing. V, J and clone size are those of that table, while D and trimming were read from the DNA. The sample has roughly 240,000 clones; around 82% are singletons. This clone was counted a few times.

This clonotype was sampled from a woman in her seventies with acute or convalescent COVID-19. The sequencing sample was made of peripheral blood. The chain combines TRBV15 with TRBJ1-2; 8 nucleotides align to TRBD1. CDR3 protein: CATSSGDRSLGGYTF. CDR3 coding DNA: TGTGCCACCAGCAGTGGGGACAGGTCCTTGGGAGGCTACACCTTC.